This T cell receptor (beta chain) was recorded in a study of T cells in Graves' hyperthyroidism and ophthalmopathy. Study-wide results and caveats: A 13 V-J model separated ophthalmopathy from stable hyperthyroidism. Blood also showed most of the thyroid clonotypes that were expanded above 0.001.

Uncontrolled infection, other autoimmune disease, pregnancy or lactation excluded patients. The authors took PBMCs from 7.5 to 10 ml fresh peripheral blood. Remarks on this clonotype: The target antigen is unknown.

RNA transcripts gave rise to amplified TCR beta CDR3 regions. The HTBI primer set served for first-round RT-PCR of the TCR CDR3. TCRdb ran MiXCR on the multiplex PCR reads and lists one entry per CDR3 protein. The data hold over 400,000 distinct CDR3 sequences, with around a fifth observed a single time. CDR1 and CDR2 from the germline V gene are MNHNS and SASEGT. The CDR3 spans 14 residues. V shed 5 bases and J shed 6 bases, with 14 bases lying between them. The clonotype was recovered from a woman between 65 and 79 years old with Graves' ophthalmopathy. Sequencing was performed on blood. This chain joins TRBV6-1 and TRBJ1-5; D is unclear. In DNA, the CDR3 is TGTGCCAGCAGTCCCCGGGGAGGAGGTCAGCCCCAGCATTTT. Its translation is CASSPRGGGQPQHF.